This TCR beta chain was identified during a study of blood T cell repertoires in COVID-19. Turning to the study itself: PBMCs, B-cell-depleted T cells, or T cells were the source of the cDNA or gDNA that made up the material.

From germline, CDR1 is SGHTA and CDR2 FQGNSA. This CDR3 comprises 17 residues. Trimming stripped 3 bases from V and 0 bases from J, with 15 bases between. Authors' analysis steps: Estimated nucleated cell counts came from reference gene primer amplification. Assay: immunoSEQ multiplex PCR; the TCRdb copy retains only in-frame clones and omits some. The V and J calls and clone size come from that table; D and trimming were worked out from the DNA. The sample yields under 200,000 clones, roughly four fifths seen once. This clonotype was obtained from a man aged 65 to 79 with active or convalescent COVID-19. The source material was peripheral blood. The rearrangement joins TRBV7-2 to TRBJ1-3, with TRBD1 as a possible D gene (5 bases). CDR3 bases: TGTGCCAGCAGCTTTTCCGGGACTTCCAGCTCTGGAAACACCATATATTTT. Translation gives CASSFSGTSSSGNTIYF.